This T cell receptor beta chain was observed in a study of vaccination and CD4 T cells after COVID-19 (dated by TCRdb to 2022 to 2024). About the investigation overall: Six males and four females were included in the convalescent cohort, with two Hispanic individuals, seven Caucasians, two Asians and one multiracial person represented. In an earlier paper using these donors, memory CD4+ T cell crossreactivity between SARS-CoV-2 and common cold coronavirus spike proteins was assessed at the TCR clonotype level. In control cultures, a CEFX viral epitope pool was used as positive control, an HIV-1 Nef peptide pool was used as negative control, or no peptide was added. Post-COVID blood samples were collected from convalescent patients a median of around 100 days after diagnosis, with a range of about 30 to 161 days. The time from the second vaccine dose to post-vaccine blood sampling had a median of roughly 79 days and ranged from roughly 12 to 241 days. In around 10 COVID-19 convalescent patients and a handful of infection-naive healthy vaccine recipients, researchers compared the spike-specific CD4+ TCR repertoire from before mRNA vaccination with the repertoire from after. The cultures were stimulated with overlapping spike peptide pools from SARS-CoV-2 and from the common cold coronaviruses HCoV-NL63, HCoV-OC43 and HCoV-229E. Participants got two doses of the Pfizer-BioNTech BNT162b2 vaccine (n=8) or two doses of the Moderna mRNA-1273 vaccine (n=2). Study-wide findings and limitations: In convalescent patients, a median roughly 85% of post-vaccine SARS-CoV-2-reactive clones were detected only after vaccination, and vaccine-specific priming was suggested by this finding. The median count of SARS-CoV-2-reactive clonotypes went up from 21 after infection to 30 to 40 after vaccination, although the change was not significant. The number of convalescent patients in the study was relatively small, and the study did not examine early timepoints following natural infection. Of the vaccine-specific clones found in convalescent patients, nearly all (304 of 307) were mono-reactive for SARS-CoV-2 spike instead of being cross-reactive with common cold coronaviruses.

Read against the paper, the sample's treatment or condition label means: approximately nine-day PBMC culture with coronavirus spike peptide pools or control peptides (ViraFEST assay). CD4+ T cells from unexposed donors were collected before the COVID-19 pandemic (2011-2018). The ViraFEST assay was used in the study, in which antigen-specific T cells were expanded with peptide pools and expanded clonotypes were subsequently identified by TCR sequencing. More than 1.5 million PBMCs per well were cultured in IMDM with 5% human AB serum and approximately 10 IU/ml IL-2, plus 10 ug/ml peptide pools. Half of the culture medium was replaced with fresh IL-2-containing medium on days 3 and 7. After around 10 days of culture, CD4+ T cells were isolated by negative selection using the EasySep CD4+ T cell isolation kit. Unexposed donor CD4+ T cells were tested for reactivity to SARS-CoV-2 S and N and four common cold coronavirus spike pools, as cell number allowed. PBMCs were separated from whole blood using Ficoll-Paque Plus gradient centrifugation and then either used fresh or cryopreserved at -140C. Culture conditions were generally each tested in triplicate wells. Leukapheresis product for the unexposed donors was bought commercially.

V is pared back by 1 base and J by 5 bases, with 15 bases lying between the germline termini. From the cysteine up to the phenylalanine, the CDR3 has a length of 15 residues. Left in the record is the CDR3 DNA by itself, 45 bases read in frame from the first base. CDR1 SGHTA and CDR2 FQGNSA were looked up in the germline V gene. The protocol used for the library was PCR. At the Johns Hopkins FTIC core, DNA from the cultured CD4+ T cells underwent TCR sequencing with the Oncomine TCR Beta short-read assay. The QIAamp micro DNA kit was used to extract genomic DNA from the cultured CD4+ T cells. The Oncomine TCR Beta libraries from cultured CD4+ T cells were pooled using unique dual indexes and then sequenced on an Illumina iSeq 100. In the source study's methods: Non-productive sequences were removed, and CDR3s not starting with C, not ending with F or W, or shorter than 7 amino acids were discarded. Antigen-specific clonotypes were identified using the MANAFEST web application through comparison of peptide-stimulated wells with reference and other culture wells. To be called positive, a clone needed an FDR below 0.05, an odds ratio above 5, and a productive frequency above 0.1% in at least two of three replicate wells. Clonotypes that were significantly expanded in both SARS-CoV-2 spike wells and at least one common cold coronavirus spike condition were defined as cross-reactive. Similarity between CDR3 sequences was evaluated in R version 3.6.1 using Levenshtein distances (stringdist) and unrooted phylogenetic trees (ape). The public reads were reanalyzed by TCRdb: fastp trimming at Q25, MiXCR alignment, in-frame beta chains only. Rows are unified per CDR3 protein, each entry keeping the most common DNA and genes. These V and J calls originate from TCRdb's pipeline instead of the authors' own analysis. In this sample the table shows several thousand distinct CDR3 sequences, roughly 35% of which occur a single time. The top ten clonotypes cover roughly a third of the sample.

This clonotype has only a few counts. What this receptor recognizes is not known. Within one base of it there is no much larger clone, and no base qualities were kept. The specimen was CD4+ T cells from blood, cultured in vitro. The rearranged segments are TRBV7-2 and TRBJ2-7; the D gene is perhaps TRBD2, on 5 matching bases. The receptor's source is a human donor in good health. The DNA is TGTGCCAGCAGCTTAGTGCTAGTAGGAGGTGACGAGCAGTACTTC. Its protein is CASSLVLVGGDEQYF.